These T cell receptor beta chains were read from a single sample in a study of technical replicates of blood from a few donors. Sequenced by immunoSEQ multiplex PCR; TCRdb stores in-frame clones only, minus some. The repertoire has roughly 15,000 clones, 82% of them found once; the top ten carry 10%. Sequencing used PBMCs. The receptors come from a human donor in good health. Some clones in this sample may be carry-over from other donors' samples. Both conserved end residues are part of each CDR3. The D gene is left open where the match is weak. Clone size is not always given. Where it is, it says once, few, many or a class for expanded clones.

abundance: NA
d_gene: NA
v_gene: TRBV2
j_gene: TRBJ1-1
len: 14
CDR3aa: CASSERGGRTEAFF
CDR3nt: TGTGCCAGCAGTGAAAGGGGCGGGAGGACTGAAGCTTTCTTT

abundance: NA
d_gene: TRBD2
v_gene: TRBV28
j_gene: TRBJ2-5
len: 15
CDR3aa: CASSSTSAGKETQYF
CDR3nt: TGTGCCAGCAGTTCAACCTCAGCGGGAAAAGAGACCCAGTACTTC

abundance: NA
d_gene: TRBD2
v_gene: TRBV5-4
j_gene: TRBJ2-3
len: 19
CDR3aa: CASSFPGLAGGPITDTQYF
CDR3nt: TGTGCCAGCAGCTTTCCGGGACTAGCGGGAGGGCCAATAACAGATACGCAGTATTTT

abundance: NA
d_gene: NA
v_gene: TRBV5-1
j_gene: TRBJ1-1
len: 14
CDR3aa: CASSFDAEGTEAFF
CDR3nt: TGCGCCAGCAGCTTTGATGCAGAGGGCACTGAAGCTTTCTTT

abundance: NA
d_gene: TRBD2
v_gene: TRBV7-9
j_gene: TRBJ2-3
len: 16
CDR3aa: CASSLTGGRSSDTQYF
CDR3nt: TGTGCCAGCAGCTTAACCGGCGGGAGGTCCTCAGATACGCAGTATTTT

abundance: few
d_gene: NA
v_gene: TRBV5-1
j_gene: TRBJ2-2
len: 14
CDR3aa: CASSLRTNTGELFF
CDR3nt: TGCGCCAGCAGCTTAAGGACTAACACCGGGGAGCTGTTTTTT

abundance: NA
d_gene: TRBD2
v_gene: TRBV6-4
j_gene: TRBJ2-2
len: 15
CDR3aa: CASSPLAGDHGELFF
CDR3nt: TGTGCCAGCAGTCCACTAGCGGGAGATCACGGGGAGCTGTTTTTT

abundance: once
d_gene: NA
v_gene: TRBV5-1
j_gene: TRBJ2-5
len: 18
CDR3aa: CASSLWFSSGSGQETQYF
CDR3nt: TGCGCCAGCAGCTTGTGGTTCTCGTCCGGTAGCGGTCAAGAGACCCAGTACTTC

abundance: NA
d_gene: TRBD2
v_gene: TRBV11-2
j_gene: TRBJ2-2
len: 15
CDR3aa: CASSLGTSSTGELFF
CDR3nt: TGTGCCAGCAGCTTGGGGACTAGCTCCACCGGGGAGCTGTTTTTT

abundance: once
d_gene: TRBD2
v_gene: TRBV27
j_gene: TRBJ2-1
len: 16
CDR3aa: CASSPGTSGSYNEQFF
CDR3nt: TGTGCCAGCAGTCCCGGGACTAGCGGGAGCTACAATGAGCAGTTCTTC